This paragraph reports one TCR beta chain. Its specificity is not known. These data belong to a study of PD-1 blockade in classical Hodgkin lymphoma. Background on the study: With a 2-week interval, patients received intravenous nivolumab at 3 mg/kg. General study findings and limits: When nivolumab was started under 1 year after ASCT, patients were excluded.

Brentuximab vedotin exposure varied among the patients, all of whom had relapsed after autologous stem cell transplantation. Germline loops: CDR1 SGHRS, CDR2 YFSETQ. This CDR3 is 15 amino acids long. The germline V and J ends were trimmed by 0 bases and 4 bases, with 11 bases remaining between them. The repertoire was sequenced with immunoSEQ multiplex PCR; TCRdb's copy has only in-frame clones and lacks some. The profile shows some 65,000 clones, 65% to 75% of them singletons. Sequencing used peripheral blood mononuclear cells (PBMCs), obtained before the second cycle of nivolumab. This chain links TRBV5-1 with TRBJ2-1, with D possibly matching TRBD2 (6 bases). The sequence was collected from a human donor with classical Hodgkin lymphoma. The CDR3 sequence is CASSLAGVRYNEQFF. In DNA form, the CDR3 reads TGCGCCAGCAGCTTGGCGGGAGTTAGATACAATGAGCAGTTCTTC. The variable domain in full, with the rest retrieved from reference TRBV5-1 and TRBJ2-1, is KAGVTQTPRYLIKTRGQQVTLSCSPISGHRSVSWYQQTPGQGLQFLFEYFSETQRNKGNFPGRFSGRQFSNSRSEMNVSTLELGDSALYLCASSLAGVRYNEQFFGPGTRLTVL.